The 11 T cell receptor beta chains listed next were all sequenced from one sample in a study of control samples from healthy donors and cancer patients. This table comes from immunoSEQ multiplex PCR, and its TCRdb copy is limited to in-frame clones, with some not included. The sample has about 160,000 clones, around nine tenths seen once. The specimen sequenced was blood. Source of these receptors: a woman under 40 in good health.

Remarks on this clone: One end of the junction is discordant with germline, which a read error may explain. The rearrangement links TRBV11-1 to TRBJ2-1; D might be TRBD1 (5 bases). Germline-derived CDR1 and CDR2 are SGHAT and FQDESV (reference sequence). The CDR3 is 16 amino acids. In DNA, the CDR3 is TGTTCCAACTTCCACGGCAGGGAAGTTTTGGACAATGGGCAGTTCTTC. Translation: CSNFHGREVLDNGQFF.

This clone has just one count. The chain couples TRBV11-3 to TRBJ2-7; D perhaps matches TRBD2 (5 bases). V was cut by 5 bases and J by 5 bases, with 16 bases left in between. The CDR3 contains 14 residues. Germline-derived CDR1 and CDR2 are SGHNT and YENEEA. The CDR3: CASSARGEGHEQYF. In DNA form, the CDR3 reads TGTGCCAGCAGCGCTAGAGGTGAGGGTCACGAGCAGTACTTC.

V usage is TRBV11-2 and J usage is TRBJ1-2; D is uncertain. CDR1 is SGHAT, CDR2 FQNNGV, per germline. With 0 bases removed from V and 5 bases from J, the gap between germline ends came to 16 bases. The length of the CDR3 is 16 residues. CDR3: CASSLDLEGNWYGYTF. The CDR3 nucleotides read TGTGCCAGCAGCTTAGATCTTGAGGGTAATTGGTATGGCTACACCTTC.

The V call is TRBV4-2, the J call TRBJ1-2; TRBD1 agrees at 9 bases. Germline trimming cut 4 bases from V and 0 bases from J; bases unmatched to any gene: 9. This CDR3 is built from 17 residues. Germline V gives CDR1 LGHNA, CDR2 YNFKEQ. CDR3 region: CASSLPGQGLTNYGYTF. The CDR3 DNA is TGTGCCAGCAGCCTACCGGGACAGGGATTAACTAACTATGGCTACACCTTC.

The J gene is TRBJ2-7, the V gene TRBV2; D remains ambiguous. Trimming took off 1 base at V and 8 bases at J, with 6 bases between the two ends. The CDR3 is 11 amino acids. Germline lookup yields CDR1 SNHLY and CDR2 FYNNEI. CDR3 sequence: CASSEEFQQYF. CDR3 nucleotides: TGTGCCAGCAGTGAAGAGTTCCAGCAGTACTTC.

The chain has TRBV5-6 and TRBJ1-5, with D tentatively TRBD1 (5 bases). Germline-derived CDR1 and CDR2 are SGHDT and YYEEEE. Trimming removed 2 bases from V and 4 bases from J, with 10 bases in between. The CDR3 contains 14 residues. The CDR3 coding sequence is TGTGCCAGCAGCTTTACTGGGGGGAATCAGCCCCAGCATTTT. This sequence encodes CASSFTGGNQPQHF.

The J gene is TRBJ2-1, the V gene TRBV5-1; 8 positions match TRBD2. The germline V gene encodes CDR1 SGHRS and CDR2 YFSETQ. Unmatched junction bases numbered 6, after V lost 0 bases and J lost 4 bases. The CDR3 extends over 16 amino acids. The CDR3 loop is CASSLAGGRPYNEQFF. In DNA, the CDR3 is TGCGCCAGCAGCTTGGCCGGCGGGAGGCCATACAATGAGCAGTTCTTC. The full variable domain, completed using reference TRBV5-1 and TRBJ2-1, is KAGVTQTPRYLIKTRGQQVTLSCSPISGHRSVSWYQQTPGQGLQFLFEYFSETQRNKGNFPGRFSGRQFSNSRSEMNVSTLELGDSALYLCASSLAGGRPYNEQFFGPGTRLTVL.

The V gene is TRBV7-2, the J gene TRBJ2-5; D is possibly TRBD2 (6 bases). Looked up from germline, CDR1 is SGHTA and CDR2 is FQGNSA. Trimming took 4 bases from V and 1 from J, leaving 10 bases between them. This CDR3 comprises 14 residues. The CDR3 sequence is CASSSRTIQETQYF. DNA of the CDR3: TGTGCCAGCAGCTCTCGGACTATCCAAGAGACCCAGTACTTC.

This clone was observed a single time. The V gene is TRBV20-1, the J gene TRBJ1-1; D call uncertain. The length of the CDR3 is 11 residues. Looked up from germline, CDR1 is DFQATT and CDR2 is SNEGSKA (reference sequence). The V end was cut by 8 bases, the J end by 3 bases, with 10 bases between. The CDR3 DNA is TGCAGTACCTCGTCTGACACTGAAGCTTTCTTT. This gives the protein CSTSSDTEAFF.

The gene calls are TRBV12-3 or TRBV12-4 and TRBJ2-2, with D unresolved. The CDR3 spans 13 residues. Trimming shortened V by 6 bases and J by 6 bases, and 11 bases separated the two germline ends. The CDR3 is CASRSTAAGELFF. The CDR3 nucleotides are TGTGCCAGCAGATCTACTGCCGCCGGGGAGCTGTTTTTT.

This clone was detected only once. The J gene is TRBJ2-5, the V gene TRBV7-9; no clear D. CDR1 and CDR2 (germline): SEHNR, FQNEAQ (reference sequence). The germline V and J ends were trimmed by 5 bases and 5 bases, with 9 bases remaining between them. The CDR3 extends over 12 amino acids. The CDR3 sequence: CASSVRRETQYF. The CDR3 DNA reads as TGTGCCAGCAGCGTAAGGCGGGAGACCCAGTACTTC.